This T cell receptor beta chain is drawn from a study of cytomegalovirus exposure and HLA in healthy donors. The overall study: Membership in the Caucasian-associated ancestry cluster was found for about 80% of fewer than 450 genotyped donors.

Remarks on this clone: Its antigen remains unidentified.

The study ran its PCR with 60 Vbeta and 13 Jbeta primers. The assay was immunoSEQ multiplex PCR, and TCRdb's table has in-frame clones only and misses some. Among about 130,000 clones listed, about 80% were seen once. Points from the study as a whole: The HLA-A and HLA-B alleles of most subjects were reportedly predicted accurately from TCR beta sequences. In a later analysis, TCR association rates varied by HLA locus: DRB1 most, HLA-C fewest.

This CDR3 is 14 amino acids long. The V gene lost 3 bases and the J gene lost 5 bases, with 10 bases spanning the gap. CDR1 is MDHEN and CDR2 is SYDVKM in the germline V gene. While unrecorded immune exposures were likely, the donors were nominally healthy when sampled. The sequenced material came from PBMCs. The V and J genes are TRBV28 and TRBJ2-2; the D gene is possibly TRBD2 (5 bases). The TCR sequence derives from a man aged 25-45 years in good health. The CDR3 region is CASSFSRGTGELFF. CDR3 bases: TGTGCCAGCAGTTTTTCCCGGGGAACCGGGGAGCTGTTTTTT.